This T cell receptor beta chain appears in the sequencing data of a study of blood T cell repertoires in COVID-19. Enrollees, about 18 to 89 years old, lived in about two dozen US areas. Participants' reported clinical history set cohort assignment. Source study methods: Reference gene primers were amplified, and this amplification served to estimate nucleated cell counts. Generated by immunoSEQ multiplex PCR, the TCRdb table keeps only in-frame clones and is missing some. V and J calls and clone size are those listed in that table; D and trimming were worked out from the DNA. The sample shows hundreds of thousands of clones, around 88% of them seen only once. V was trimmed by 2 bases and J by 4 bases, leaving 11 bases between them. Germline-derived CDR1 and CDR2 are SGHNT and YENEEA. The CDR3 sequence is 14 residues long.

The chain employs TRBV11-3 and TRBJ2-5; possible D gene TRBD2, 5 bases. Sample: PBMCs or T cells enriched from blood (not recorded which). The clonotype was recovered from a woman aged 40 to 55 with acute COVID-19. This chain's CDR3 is CASSLRGLGETQYF. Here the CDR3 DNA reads TGTGCCAGCAGCTTACGCGGGTTGGGAGAGACCCAGTACTTC. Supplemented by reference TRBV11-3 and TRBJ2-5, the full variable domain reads EAGVVQSPRYKIIEKKQPVAFWCNPISGHNTLYWYLQNLGQGPELLIRYENEEAVDDSQLPKDRFSAERLKGVDSTLKIQPAELGDSAVYLCASSLRGLGETQYFGPGTRLLVL.